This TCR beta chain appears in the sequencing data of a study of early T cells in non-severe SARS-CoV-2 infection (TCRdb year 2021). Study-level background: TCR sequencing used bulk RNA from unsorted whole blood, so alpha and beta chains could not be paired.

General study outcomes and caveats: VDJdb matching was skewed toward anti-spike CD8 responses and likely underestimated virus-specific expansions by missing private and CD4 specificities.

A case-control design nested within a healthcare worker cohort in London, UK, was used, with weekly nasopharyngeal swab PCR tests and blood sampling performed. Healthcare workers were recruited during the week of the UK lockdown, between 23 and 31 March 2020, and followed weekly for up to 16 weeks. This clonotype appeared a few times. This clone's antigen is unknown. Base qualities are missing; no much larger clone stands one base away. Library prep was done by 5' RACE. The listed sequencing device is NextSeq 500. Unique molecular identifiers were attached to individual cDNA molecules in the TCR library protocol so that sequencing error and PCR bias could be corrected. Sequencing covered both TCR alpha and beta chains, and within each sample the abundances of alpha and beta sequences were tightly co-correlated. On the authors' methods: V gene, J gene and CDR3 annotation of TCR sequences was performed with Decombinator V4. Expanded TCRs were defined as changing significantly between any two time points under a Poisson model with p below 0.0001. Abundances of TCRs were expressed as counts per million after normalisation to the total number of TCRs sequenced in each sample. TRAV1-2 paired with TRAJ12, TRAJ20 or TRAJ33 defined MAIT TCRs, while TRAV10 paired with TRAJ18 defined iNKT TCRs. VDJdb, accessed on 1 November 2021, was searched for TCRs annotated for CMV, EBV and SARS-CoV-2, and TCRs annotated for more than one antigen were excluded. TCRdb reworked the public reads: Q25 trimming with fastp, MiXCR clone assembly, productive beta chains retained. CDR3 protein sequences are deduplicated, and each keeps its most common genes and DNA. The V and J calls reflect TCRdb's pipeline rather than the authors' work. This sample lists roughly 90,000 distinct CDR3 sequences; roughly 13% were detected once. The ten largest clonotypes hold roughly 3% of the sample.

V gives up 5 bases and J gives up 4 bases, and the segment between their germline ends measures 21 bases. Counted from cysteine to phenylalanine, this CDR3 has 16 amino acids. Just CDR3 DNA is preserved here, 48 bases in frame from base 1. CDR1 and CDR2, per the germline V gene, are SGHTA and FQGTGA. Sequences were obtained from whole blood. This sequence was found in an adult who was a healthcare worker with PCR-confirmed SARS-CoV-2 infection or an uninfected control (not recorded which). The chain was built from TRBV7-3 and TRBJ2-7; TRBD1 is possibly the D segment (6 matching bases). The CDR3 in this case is CASSRKHRDILYEQYF. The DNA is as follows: TGTGCCAGCAGCCGTAAACACAGGGACATTTTATACGAGCAGTACTTC. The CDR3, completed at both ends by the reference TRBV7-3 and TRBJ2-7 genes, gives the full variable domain GAGVSQTPSNKVTEKGKYVELRCDPISGHTALYWYRQSLGQGPEFLIYFQGTGAADDSGLPNDRFFAVRPEGSVSTLKIQRTERGDSAVYLCASSRKHRDILYEQYFGPGTRLTVT.